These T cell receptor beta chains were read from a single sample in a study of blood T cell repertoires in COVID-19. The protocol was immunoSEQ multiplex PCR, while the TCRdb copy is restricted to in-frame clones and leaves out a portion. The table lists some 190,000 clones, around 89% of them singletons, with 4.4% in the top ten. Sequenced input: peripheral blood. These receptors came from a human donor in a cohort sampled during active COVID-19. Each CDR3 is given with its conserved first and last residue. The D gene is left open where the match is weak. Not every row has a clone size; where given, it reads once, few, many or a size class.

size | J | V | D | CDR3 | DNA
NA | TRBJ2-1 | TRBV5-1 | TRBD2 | CASSSGGGSYNEQFF | TGCGCCAGCAGCAGTGGGGGGGGATCCTACAATGAGCAGTTCTTC
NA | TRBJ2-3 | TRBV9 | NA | CASSVALTPDTQYF | TGTGCCAGCAGCGTAGCTCTGACACCAGATACGCAGTATTTT
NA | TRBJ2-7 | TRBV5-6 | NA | CASSLAGGNSYEQYF | TGTGCCAGCAGCTTGGCGGGGGGCAACTCCTACGAGCAGTACTTC
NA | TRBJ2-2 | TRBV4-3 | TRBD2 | CASSQVWDRLAGVAGELFF | TGCGCCAGCAGCCAAGTCTGGGACCGACTAGCGGGAGTTGCCGGGGAGCTGTTTTTT
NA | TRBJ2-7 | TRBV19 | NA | CASSIGPQAPYEQYF | TGTGCCAGTAGTATAGGGCCCCAGGCGCCCTACGAGCAGTACTTC
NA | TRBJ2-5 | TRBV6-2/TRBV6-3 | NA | CASSYPPVETQYF | TGTGCCAGCAGTTACCCGCCGGTGGAGACCCAGTACTTC
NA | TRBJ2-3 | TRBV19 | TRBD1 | CASSRTGDQYF | TGTGCCAGTAGTCGGACAGGGGACCAGTATTTT
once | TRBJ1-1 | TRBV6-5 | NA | CASSQNGLLNTEAFF | TGTGCCAGCAGCCAGAACGGACTTCTGAACACTGAAGCTTTCTTT
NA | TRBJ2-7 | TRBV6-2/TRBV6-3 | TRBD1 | CASSYSGQGAAYEQYF | TGTGCCAGCAGTTACTCGGGACAGGGGGCGGCCTACGAGCAGTACTTC
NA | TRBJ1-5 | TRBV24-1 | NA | CATGWEGNQPQHF | TGTGCCACCGGCTGGGAGGGGAATCAGCCCCAGCATTTT
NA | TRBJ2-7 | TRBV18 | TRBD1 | CASSPRQGDEQYF | TGTGCCAGCTCACCCCGTCAGGGGGACGAGCAGTACTTC
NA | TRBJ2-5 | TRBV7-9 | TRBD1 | CASSTGTGGWETQYF | TGTGCCAGCAGCACCGGGACAGGGGGGTGGGAGACCCAGTACTTC
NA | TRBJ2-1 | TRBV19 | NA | CASSKGQNEQFF | TGTGCCAGTAGTAAGGGGCAGAATGAGCAGTTCTTC
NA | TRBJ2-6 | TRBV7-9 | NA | CASSLGGAPLGANVLTF | TGTGCCAGCAGCTTAGGTGGGGCGCCTCTTGGGGCCAACGTCCTGACTTTC
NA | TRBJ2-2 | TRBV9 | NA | CASNGRGSNTGELFF | TGTGCCAGCAATGGACGGGGATCGAACACCGGGGAGCTGTTTTTT
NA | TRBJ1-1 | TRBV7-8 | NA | CASTNRVNTEAFF | TGTGCCAGCACTAACAGGGTGAACACTGAAGCTTTCTTT
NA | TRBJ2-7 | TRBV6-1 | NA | CASSEDLSSYEQYF | TGTGCCAGCAGTGAAGACCTGAGCTCCTACGAGCAGTACTTC
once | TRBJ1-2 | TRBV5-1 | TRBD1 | CASSPSQGQTYGYTF | TGCGCCAGCAGCCCTAGCCAGGGACAGACCTATGGCTACACCTTC
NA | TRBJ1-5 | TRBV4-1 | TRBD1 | CASSHDRVGNRNQPQHF | TGCGCCAGCAGCCATGACAGGGTGGGAAATCGCAATCAGCCCCAGCATTTT
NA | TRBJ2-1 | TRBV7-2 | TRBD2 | CASSLLAGLVNEQFF | TGTGCCAGCAGCCTACTAGCGGGATTGGTCAATGAGCAGTTCTTC
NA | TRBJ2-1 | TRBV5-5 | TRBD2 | CASSLASGGVEQFF | TGTGCCAGCAGCTTGGCTAGCGGGGGGGTTGAGCAGTTCTTC
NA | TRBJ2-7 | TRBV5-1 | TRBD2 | CASSPPLAGASYEQYF | TGCGCCAGCAGCCCTCCACTAGCGGGAGCCTCCTACGAGCAGTACTTC
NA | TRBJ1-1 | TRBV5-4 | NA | CASSLATGNTEAFF | TGTGCCAGCAGCTTGGCCACAGGGAACACTGAAGCTTTCTTT
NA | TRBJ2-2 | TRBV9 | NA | CASSPTLGGASGELFF | TGTGCCAGCAGCCCCACCCTGGGGGGGGCATCCGGGGAGCTGTTTTTT
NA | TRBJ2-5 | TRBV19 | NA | CASKDSGLQETQYF | TGTGCCAGTAAAGACAGTGGATTACAAGAGACCCAGTACTTC
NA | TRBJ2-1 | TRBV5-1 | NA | CASSAGLAPSSYNEQFF | TGCGCCAGCAGCGCGGGACTGGCCCCAAGCTCCTACAATGAGCAGTTCTTC
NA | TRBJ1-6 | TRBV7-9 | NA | CASSYTEYNSPLHF | TGTGCCAGCAGCTACACAGAGTATAATTCACCCCTCCACTTT
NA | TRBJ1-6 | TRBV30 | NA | CAWRFSRGSGSPLHF | TGTGCCTGGAGATTTAGTAGAGGGAGCGGATCACCCCTCCACTTT
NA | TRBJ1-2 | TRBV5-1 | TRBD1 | CASSPTTGDSYGYTF | TGCGCCAGCAGCCCAACGACAGGGGATAGCTATGGCTACACCTTC
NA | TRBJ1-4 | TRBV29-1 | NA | CSVGSGRRSNEKLFF | TGCAGCGTTGGATCTGGGCGACGATCTAATGAAAAACTGTTTTTT
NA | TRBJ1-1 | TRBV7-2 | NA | CASSQSLGATEAFF | TGTGCCAGCAGCCAATCCTTAGGGGCCACTGAAGCTTTCTTT
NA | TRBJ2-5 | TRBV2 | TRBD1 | CASSRDRGKETQYF | TGTGCCAGCAGCCGGGACAGGGGAAAAGAGACCCAGTACTTC
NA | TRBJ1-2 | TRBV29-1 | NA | CSVGEGINYGYTF | TGCAGCGTCGGGGAGGGTATTAACTATGGCTACACCTTC
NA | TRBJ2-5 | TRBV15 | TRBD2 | CATSNWGGQETQYF | TGTGCCACCAGCAACTGGGGGGGACAAGAGACCCAGTACTTC
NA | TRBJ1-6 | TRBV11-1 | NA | CASSPKDSPNSPLHF | TGTGCCAGCAGCCCGAAGGACAGCCCAAATTCACCCCTCCACTTT
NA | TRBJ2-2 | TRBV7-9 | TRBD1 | CALPSGTGVTGELFF | TGTGCCCTCCCAAGCGGGACAGGGGTAACCGGGGAGCTGTTTTTT
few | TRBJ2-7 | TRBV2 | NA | CASSGDNSYEQYF | TGTGCCAGCAGTGGGGACAACTCCTACGAGCAGTACTTC
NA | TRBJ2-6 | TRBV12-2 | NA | CASRLATGSLEPGANVLTF | TGTGCAAGTCGCTTAGCAACAGGGTCGTTGGAACCTGGGGCCAACGTCCTGACTTTC
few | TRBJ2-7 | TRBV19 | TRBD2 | CASSRSGVSSYEQYF | TGTGCCAGTAGTAGGAGCGGGGTCAGCTCCTACGAGCAGTACTTC
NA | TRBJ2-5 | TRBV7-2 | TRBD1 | CASSLYSDRGETQYF | TGTGCCAGCAGCTTATACTCGGACAGGGGGGAGACCCAGTACTTC
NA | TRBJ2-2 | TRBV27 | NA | CASSLSWAGRTGELFF | TGTGCCAGCAGTTTATCGTGGGCGGGACGGACCGGGGAGCTGTTTTTT
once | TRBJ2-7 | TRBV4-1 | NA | CASSQGGRAENSYEQYF | TGCGCCAGCAGCCAGGGGGGACGAGCGGAGAATTCCTACGAGCAGTACTTC
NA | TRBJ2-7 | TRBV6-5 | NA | CAIEGLSYFEQYF | TGTGCCATTGAGGGACTGTCGTACTTCGAGCAGTACTTC
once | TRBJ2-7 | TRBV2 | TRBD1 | CASSYPGTDYEQYF | TGTGCCAGCAGTTACCCCGGGACAGACTACGAGCAGTACTTC
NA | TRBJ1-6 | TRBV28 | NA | CASSLPTGSSYNSPLHF | TGTGCCAGCAGTTTACCCACAGGGAGCTCCTATAATTCACCCCTCCACTTT
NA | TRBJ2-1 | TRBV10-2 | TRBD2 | CASTLGLTHSYNEQFF | TGCGCCAGCACTTTGGGACTAACTCATTCCTACAATGAGCAGTTCTTC
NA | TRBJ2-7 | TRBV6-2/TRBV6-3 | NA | CASSYREGGYEQYF | TGTGCCAGCAGTTACAGGGAGGGGGGATACGAGCAGTACTTC
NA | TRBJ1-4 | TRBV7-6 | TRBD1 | CASSQGTAGEKLFF | TGTGCCAGCAGCCAGGGGACAGCTGGTGAAAAACTGTTTTTT
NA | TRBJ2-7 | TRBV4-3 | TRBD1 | CASSQQPGQGDLYF | TGCGCCAGCAGCCAGCAACCGGGACAGGGAGATCTGTACTTC
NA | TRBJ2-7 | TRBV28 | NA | CASTNLNYEQYF | TGTGCCAGCACCAACCTAAATTACGAGCAGTACTTC
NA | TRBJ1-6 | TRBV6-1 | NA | CASSEAPGPNSPLHF | TGTGCCAGCAGTGAAGCACCAGGGCCTAATTCACCCCTCCACTTT
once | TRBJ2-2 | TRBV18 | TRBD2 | CASSRLAGEDAGELFF | TGTGCCAGCTCACGACTAGCGGGAGAAGATGCCGGGGAGCTGTTTTTT
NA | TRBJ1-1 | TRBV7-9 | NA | CASSLGGTRYAEAFF | TGTGCCAGCAGCTTAGGAGGGACACGTTACGCTGAAGCTTTCTTT
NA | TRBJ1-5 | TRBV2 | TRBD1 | CASSDPGQGFIRNQPQHF | TGTGCCAGCAGTGACCCGGGACAGGGGTTCATTCGCAATCAGCCCCAGCATTTT
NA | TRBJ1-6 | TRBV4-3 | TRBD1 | CASSQTGNSPLHF | TGCGCCAGCAGCCAGACAGGGAATTCACCCCTCCACTTT
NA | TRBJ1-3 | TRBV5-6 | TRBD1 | CASSLTGGHTIYF | TGTGCCAGCAGCTTGACAGGGGGACACACCATATATTTT
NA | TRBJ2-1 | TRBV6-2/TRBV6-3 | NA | CASSRVPNEQFF | TGTGCCAGCAGCCGAGTGCCCAATGAGCAGTTCTTC
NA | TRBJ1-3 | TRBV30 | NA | CAWRNRFSGNTIYF | TGTGCCTGGAGGAACAGGTTCTCTGGAAACACCATATATTTT